What follows describes a single TCR beta chain. What it binds is not known. PCR was performed using 60 Vbeta and 13 Jbeta primers. TCRdb's copy holds only in-frame clones and misses some; the assay was immunoSEQ multiplex PCR. The sample has roughly 77,000 clones. Germline CDR1 and CDR2: SGHRS and YFSETQ. V lost 4 bases and J lost 7, with 20 bases in between. The CDR3 is 15 amino acids. This entry is derived from a study of cytomegalovirus exposure and HLA in healthy donors. Findings of the study overall: In a later analysis, compared with equally common non-associated chains, HLA-associated beta chains were more expanded. High specificity and sensitivity for cytomegalovirus status were reported for the classifier. In a later analysis, productive TCRs from donors in an Asian-associated ancestry cluster reportedly carried fewer N-insertions than the cohort mean.

V and J are TRBV5-1 and TRBJ2-5, with a weak D call TRBD1 (5 bases). The specimen sequenced was PBMCs. This TCR derives from a female donor in good health and CMV-seropositive. In DNA, the CDR3 is TGCGCCAGCAGCCGAAGTCTATCAGGGATAGGGACCCAGTACTTC. Translating gives CASSRSLSGIGTQYF.